This T cell receptor (beta chain) was sequenced in a study of blood T cell repertoires in COVID-19. Study in general: Samples of COVID-19 (acute and convalescent) were obtained from the United States, Italy and Spain.

Sequenced by immunoSEQ multiplex PCR; TCRdb stores in-frame clones only, minus some. The table lists more than 95,000 clones, about four fifths of them singletons. CDR1 and CDR2 from the germline V gene are SGHTA and FQGNSA. The length of the CDR3 is 14 residues. The V end was cut by 0 bases, the J end by 4 bases, with 9 bases between. This receptor was obtained from a human donor in a cohort sampled during active COVID-19. This rearrangement joins TRBV7-2 to TRBJ1-1; D uncertain. Material for sequencing was peripheral blood. The CDR3, as DNA: TGTGCCAGCAGCTTAGCAGGCCTAGGCACTGAAGCTTTCTTT. Amino acid sequence: CASSLAGLGTEAFF.